This T cell receptor (beta chain) emerged from a study of T cell responses to AZD1222 COVID-19 vaccine (dated by TCRdb to the early 2020s). Looking at the study overall: AZD1222 recipients with second doses at about 4 weeks or about 12 weeks were pooled, because spike-specific TCR depth and breadth did not differ between schedules. TCR sequencing covered more than 230 trial participants: around 210 given two doses of AZD1222 and around 26 given two doses of MenACWY control vaccine. Trial participants were enrolled by age into 18-55, 56-69 and 70-plus year subgroups, with about 150, 27 and 61 TCR-sequenced participants respectively.

Overall study results and their limits: After two AZD1222 doses, spike-specific TCR breadth and depth were significantly higher than at day 0 and than in MenACWY recipients. Reportedly, almost half of the unique spike-specific TCRs recognized epitopes lying outside the regions that are mutated in the B.1.351 and B.1.1.7 variants. Conclusions about previously exposed vaccinees were limited because only a handful of AZD1222 recipients were SARS-CoV-2 seropositive at baseline. Participants were mostly white British, with more females than males. The authors suggested clonal diversity may have been underestimated. Because no day 14 peak-response samples were available, the repertoires could be characterized only after the peak T cell response. The 56-69-year group was small, and its depth increase did not reach significance, likely because of low power. CD4 TCRs associated with the vaccine covered the entire spike protein, and the dominant responses were in regions 160-218 and 743-854.

In the paper's terms, the time point label means: baseline before first vaccination. Samples from vaccinated people were obtained from the UK trials COV001 and COV002, which included a single-blind randomized controlled phase 2/3 trial of AZD1222 (ChAdOx1 nCoV-19) in healthy adults. For TCRbeta chain sequencing, PBMC samples from trial participants were taken at day 0 and at day 28 after the second dose. The CDR3 regions of human TCRbeta chains were analyzed by immunosequencing. Regarding the original processing steps: TCRs in the repertoires were matched against a reference library of SARS-CoV-2-specific TCRs that had been generated with the MIRA antigen-specificity platform. Breadth was defined as the fraction of unique TCRs that were SARS-CoV-2-associated, and depth was defined as the fraction of total T cells that were SARS-CoV-2-associated. Using the MIRA data, every spike-specific TCR was mapped to the spike region that the TCR reacted to and assigned to either a CD4 or a CD8 class. Log10-transformed breadth and depth values were compared by one-way ANOVA with Sidak's multiple comparisons tests. The source is immuneACCESS, and TCRdb retained only in-frame sequences with V and J called. Part of the clones is not carried over; for the studies checked, unresolved V genes explain less than half of this, and the remainder is unexplained. That table furnishes V, J and clone size, whereas the DNA furnished D and trimming. The sample contains around 140,000 clones, approximately 88% of them found a single time. 2.5% to 3.5% of the sample is in the top ten clones.

Remarks on this clone: Its antigen remains unidentified. The sample holds no much larger clone one base away, and base qualities are not on file.

V gives up 6 bases and J gives up 1 base, and the segment between their germline ends measures 9 bases. As encoded in the germline V gene, CDR1 is KGHSH while CDR2 is LQKENI. The CDR3, from cysteine to phenylalanine, totals 13 residues. Only the CDR3 part of the read is kept: 39 bases, read in frame from the first base. The sequence joins TRBV18 to TRBJ1-1, and perhaps TRBD1 as D gene, on 5 matching bases. The sample was peripheral blood, taken on day 0 of AZD1222 vaccination. The sequence was obtained from an adult in good health. The DNA reads as follows: TGTGCCAGCTCCCAGGGCGGGAACACTGAAGCTTTCTTT. Translated, this gives CASSQGGNTEAFF.